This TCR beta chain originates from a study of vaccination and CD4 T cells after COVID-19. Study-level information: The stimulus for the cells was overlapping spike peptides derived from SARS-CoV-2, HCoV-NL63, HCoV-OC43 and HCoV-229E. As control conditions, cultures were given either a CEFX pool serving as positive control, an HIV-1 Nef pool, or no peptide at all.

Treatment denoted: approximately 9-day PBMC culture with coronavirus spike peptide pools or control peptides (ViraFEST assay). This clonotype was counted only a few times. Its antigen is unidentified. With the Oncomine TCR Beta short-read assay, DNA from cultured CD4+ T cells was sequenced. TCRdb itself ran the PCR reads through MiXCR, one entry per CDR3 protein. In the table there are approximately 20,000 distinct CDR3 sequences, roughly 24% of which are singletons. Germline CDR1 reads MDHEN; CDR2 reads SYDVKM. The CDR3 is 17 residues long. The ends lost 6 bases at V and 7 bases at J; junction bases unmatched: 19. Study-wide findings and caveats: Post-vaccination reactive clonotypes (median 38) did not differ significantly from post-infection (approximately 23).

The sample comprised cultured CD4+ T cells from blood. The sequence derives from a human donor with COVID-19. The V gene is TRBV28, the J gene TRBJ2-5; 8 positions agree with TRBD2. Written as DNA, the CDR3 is TGTGCCAGCAGCCCCGGACAGCGGGAGACACAGGGTCGGACCCAGTACTTC. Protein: CASSPGQRETQGRTQYF.